What follows are 3 T cell receptor beta chains derived from one specimen sequenced in a study of early T cells in non-severe SARS-CoV-2 infection. MiXCR, applied by TCRdb to the 5' RACE reads, yields one record per CDR3 protein. The sample lists tens of thousands of distinct CDR3 sequences, 8.5% to 12% occurring once. The material was whole blood, obtained at baseline. Receptors originate from an adult who was a healthcare worker with PCR-confirmed SARS-CoV-2 infection or an uninfected control (not recorded which).

This clonotype was counted many times. At one end, the junction sequence differs from germline, possibly due to a read error. V gene TRBV7-6 combines with J gene TRBJ2-5; no reliable D call. CDR1 is SGHVS, CDR2 FNYEAQ, per germline. This CDR3 is 12 amino acids long. CDR3: CASSRTQETQCF. The DNA for the CDR3 is TGTGCCAGCAGCCGTACCCAAGAGACCCAGTGCTTC. Filled out from reference TRBV7-6 and TRBJ2-5, the complete variable domain reads GAGVSQSPRYKVTKRGQDVALRCDPISGHVSLYWYRQALGQGPEFLTYFNYEAQQDKSGLPNDRFSAERPEGSISTLTIQRTEQRDSAMYRCASSRTQETQCFGPGTRLLVL.

The rearrangement links TRBV20-1 to TRBJ2-7; a weak D match, TRBD2 (6 bases). Germline lookup yields CDR1 DFQATT and CDR2 SNEGSKA (reference sequence). V lost 5 bases, J lost 3 bases, and 14 bases lay in between. This CDR3 spans 13 amino acids. The CDR3: CSADGGPGYEQYF. CDR3 nucleotide sequence: TGCAGTGCTGATGGAGGGCCGGGCTACGAGCAGTACTTC.

This clonotype was picked up many times. The V call is TRBV10-3, the J call TRBJ1-1; TRBD1 matches at 8 bases. V trimming: 4 bases; J trimming: 1 base; junction bases outside the gene matches: 14. CDR1 ENHRY and CDR2 SYGVKD come from the germline V gene. The CDR3 loop spans 18 amino acids. CDR3 sequence reads: CAISVRTGTVQGNTEAFF. The CDR3, as DNA: TGTGCCATCAGTGTCAGGACAGGGACCGTTCAGGGGAACACTGAAGCTTTCTTT.